This T cell receptor beta chain is drawn from a study of blood T cells in healthy people across ages. Study-wide points: Diversity figures based on one million T cells were deemed too low.

Looked up from germline, CDR1 is DFQATT and CDR2 is SNEGSKA (reference sequence). There are 14 residues in the CDR3. On this clonotype itself: What it binds is unknown.

The second PCR ran about 6 to 11 cycles with a sample-barcoded 5' primer and J-beta primers. TCRdb re-called the 5' RACE reads with MiXCR, one entry per CDR3 protein. Of about 780,000 distinct CDR3 sequences in the sample, 46% were seen once. The specimen was blood. The V gene is TRBV20-1, the J gene TRBJ2-1; 11 positions match TRBD2. TRBJ2-7 matches the DNA end more closely, so the J call is doubtful. The receptor was derived from a man older than 75 in good health. CDR3 amino acids: CGGTSGEVHNEQYF. The DNA for the CDR3 is TGCGGAGGGACTAGCGGAGAGGTCCACAATGAGCAGTACTTC.